This T cell receptor (beta chain) stems from a study of cytomegalovirus exposure and HLA in healthy donors. Clones were sequenced by immunoSEQ multiplex PCR, and TCRdb holds only the in-frame ones, with some missing. This sample yields 90,000 to 150,000 clones, of which around nine tenths are seen a single time; roughly 6% belongs to the top ten. The CDR3 loop spans 14 amino acids. Trimming removed 6 bases from V and 0 bases from J, with 9 bases in between. CDR1 is SNHLY and CDR2 is FYNNEI in the germline V gene. Specimen: PBMCs. The J gene is TRBJ2-1, the V gene TRBV2, with D possibly being TRBD2 (6 bases). The sequence was collected from a young woman in good health and CMV-seropositive. The CDR3 sequence is CASRDYVSYNEQFF. Here the CDR3 DNA reads TGTGCCAGCAGGGACTATGTCTCCTACAATGAGCAGTTCTTC.